This T cell receptor (beta chain) was recovered during a study of blood T cell repertoires in COVID-19. In the original analysis: Quantification of nucleated cells was approximated via reference gene primer amplification. Produced via immunoSEQ multiplex PCR; TCRdb's table is partial and in-frame only. Clone size and the V and J calls come from that table; the DNA yielded D and trimming. The sample lists some 75,000 clones, approximately 90% seen once, with less than 0.65% in the top ten. The CDR3 is made up of 15 amino acids. CDR1 is SGHKS and CDR2 is YYEKEE in the germline V gene (reference sequence). The ends were cut back, 0 bases at V and 1 base at J, with 11 bases in the middle.

Sequencing was done on a sample of peripheral blood. The V and J genes are TRBV5-5 and TRBJ2-7, with TRBD1 as a possible D gene (5 bases). The TCR sequence derives from a man in his 60s with acute or convalescent COVID-19. CDR3 protein: CASSLGPGQSYEQYF. CDR3 in DNA: TGTGCCAGCAGCTTGGGCCCAGGGCAGTCCTACGAGCAGTACTTC.